The next 19 T cell receptor beta chains were all read from a single sample in a study of blood T cell repertoires in COVID-19. The data were produced by immunoSEQ multiplex PCR, yet TCRdb's version contains in-frame clones alone and is incomplete. The table lists around 41,000 clones, about 89% of them singletons. Sequenced: peripheral blood. These receptors were obtained from a woman younger than 45 in a cohort sampled during active COVID-19.

This chain's CDR3 is CATSYGTANTDTQYF. The DNA of the CDR3 is TGTGCCACCAGTTACGGGACAGCTAACACAGATACGCAGTATTTT. The chain couples TRBV24-1 to TRBJ2-3; 7 positions match TRBD1. V shed 6 bases and J 2 bases; nucleotides not matched to a gene: 7. The germline V gene encodes CDR1 KGHDR and CDR2 SFDVKD. The CDR3 contains 15 residues.

This clone was detected once. This chain joins TRBV7-8 and TRBJ2-4; 7 positions match TRBD2. Germline V gene sequence: CDR1 SGHVS, CDR2 FQNEAQ. This CDR3 region has 20 residues. V lost 3 bases, J lost 0 bases, and 17 bases stayed unmatched. Here the CDR3 reads CASSLRDYRRTNLAKNIQYF. As DNA, the CDR3 is TGTGCCAGCAGCTTGCGGGACTACCGGAGAACGAACCTAGCCAAAAACATTCAGTACTTC.

The chain employs TRBV11-3 and TRBJ2-7, with D perhaps TRBD1 (6 bases). The V and J ends lost 2 bases and 2 bases respectively, with 13 bases between them. CDR1 SGHNT and CDR2 YENEEA come from the germline V gene. This CDR3 spans 15 amino acids. The CDR3 protein is CASSLWAGVAYEQYF. The CDR3 nucleotides are TGTGCCAGCAGCTTATGGGCAGGGGTAGCCTACGAGCAGTACTTC.

This chain connects TRBV5-5 to TRBJ2-7; TRBD2 agrees at 11 bases. V lost 4 bases and J lost 6; bases outside the gene matches: 9. Germline CDR1 SGHKS, CDR2 YYEKEE (reference sequence). This CDR3 region has 15 residues. The CDR3 reads CASSLLLAGVFEQYF. For the CDR3, the DNA is TGTGCCAGCAGCCTTCTACTAGCGGGAGTGTTCGAGCAGTACTTC.

CDR3 bases: TGTGCCAGCAGTTCCTTCGGCGAGCGGGCACTCTCCGAGCAGTACTTC. Translation: CASSSFGERALSEQYF. V is TRBV28 and J is TRBJ2-7; perhaps TRBD2 as D (6 bases). The V end lost 4 bases, the J end lost 6 bases, and 22 bases lay between the germline ends. Germline V gene data show CDR1 as MDHEN and CDR2 as SYDVKM. The length of the CDR3 is 16 residues. Combining the CDR3 with reference TRBV28 and TRBJ2-7 gives the whole variable domain DVKVTQSSRYLVKRTGEKVFLECVQDMDHENMFWYRQDPGLGLRLIYFSYDVKMKEKGDIPEGYSVSREKKERFSLILESASTNQTSMYLCASSSFGERALSEQYFGPGTRLTVT.

V gene TRBV28 combines with J gene TRBJ1-1; TRBD1 matches 9 bases. Germline assignment: CDR1 MDHEN and CDR2 SYDVKM. With V trimmed by 3 bases and J by 1 base, 9 bases remained unmatched. The CDR3 is 17 residues long. CDR3 bases: TGTGCCAGCAGTTTTCGTGTACAGGGGGCGAAGAACACTGAAGCTTTCTTT. Translating gives CASSFRVQGAKNTEAFF.

In regard to this clone: The junction does not match germline at one end; this may be a read error. The chain employs TRBV7-2 and TRBJ2-1, with 9 bases matching TRBD1. The CDR3 extends over 17 amino acids. Germline-derived CDR1 and CDR2 are SGHTA and FQGNSA. CDR3: CASSPPRGTGIYHEQFF. DNA for the CDR3: TGTGCCAGCAGCCCCCCTCGGGGGACAGGGATCTACCATGAGCAGTTCTTC.

V usage is TRBV12-3 or TRBV12-4 and J usage is TRBJ1-1; unclear D gene. With 2 bases removed from V and 7 bases from J, the gap between germline ends came to 5 bases. The CDR3 is 11 amino acids. CDR3 nucleotide sequence: TGTGCCAGCAGTTTACGGGATGAAGCTTTCTTT. This encodes CASSLRDEAFF.

The CDR3 DNA is TGTGCCAGTACCGTGGGACAGGCTAACACTGAAGCTTTCTTT. This sequence encodes CASTVGQANTEAFF. The rearrangement uses TRBV19 and TRBJ1-1, with 8 bases matching TRBD1. The V and J ends lost 7 bases and 2 bases, in that order; junction bases with no gene match: 6. The CDR3 extends over 14 amino acids. Germline loops: CDR1 LNHDA, CDR2 SQIVND (reference sequence).

V and J are TRBV27 and TRBJ2-1, with 15 bases fitting TRBD2. The trim removed 2 bases at V and 5 bases at J, leaving 10 bases unmatched. CDR3 size: 19 residues. Germline V gene data show CDR1 as MNHEY and CDR2 as SMNVEV (reference sequence). The DNA of the CDR3 is TGTGCCAGCAGTTTAGGGTTGGGACTAGCGGGAGGTCTTGACAATGAGCAGTTCTTC. Its translation is CASSLGLGLAGGLDNEQFF.

The chain carries TRBV5-5 and TRBJ1-4; the match to TRBD1 covers 7 bases. This CDR3 is 14 amino acids long. Trimming cost V 4 bases and J 4 bases; bases outside gene matches: 4. Germline V gene data show CDR1 as SGHKS and CDR2 as YYEKEE (reference sequence). Here the CDR3 DNA reads TGTGCCAGCAGCGGGACAGTCGGTAATGAAAAACTGTTTTTT. Protein product: CASSGTVGNEKLFF. The entire variable domain, with the rest obtained from reference TRBV5-5 and TRBJ1-4, is as follows: DAGVTQSPTHLIKTRGQQVTLRCSPISGHKSVSWYQQVLGQGPQFIFQYYEKEERGRGNFPDRFSARQFPNYSSELNVNALLLGDSALYLCASSGTVGNEKLFFGSGTQLSVL.

The CDR3 DNA is TGTGCCAGCAGTGAGACTTTTGATCAGCCCCAGCATTTT. This encodes CASSETFDQPQHF. This chain connects TRBV6-1 to TRBJ1-5; D not resolved. Per the germline V gene, CDR1 is MNHNS and CDR2 is SASEGT. Trimming shortened V by 3 bases and J by 5 bases, and 8 bases separated the two germline ends. The CDR3 is made up of 13 amino acids.

This clone was seen only once. V gene TRBV27 combines with J gene TRBJ2-2; 10 bases map to TRBD2. J was trimmed by 6 bases and V by 2 bases; bases with no gene match: 3. The CDR3 is 15 amino acids. Germline loops: CDR1 MNHEY, CDR2 SMNVEV (reference sequence). CDR3 in DNA: TGTGCCAGCAGTTTAGCACTAGCGGGACCCGGGGAGCTGTTTTTT. Its protein product is CASSLALAGPGELFF.

Only a few counts were recorded for this clone. The CDR3 nucleotides read TGTGCCAGCAGCGTAGCGGGGAGTGCTGTCTACGAGCAGTACTTC. This sequence encodes CASSVAGSAVYEQYF. The V gene is TRBV9, the J gene TRBJ2-7; D is perhaps TRBD2 (5 bases). The CDR3 spans 15 residues. V was trimmed by 0 bases and J by 3 bases, leaving 13 bases between them. Germline V gene sequence: CDR1 SGDLS, CDR2 YYNGEE.

J is TRBJ2-7 and V is TRBV5-1; 8 bases align to TRBD1. This CDR3 is built from 13 residues. Germline lookup yields CDR1 SGHRS and CDR2 YFSETQ. V lost 3 bases and J lost 12; bases outside the gene matches: 11. The CDR3 spells CASSYEGQGGWYF. In nucleotides, the CDR3 is TGCGCCAGCAGCTACGAAGGACAGGGCGGATGGTACTTC.

The J gene is TRBJ2-1, the V gene TRBV9; 7 bases align to TRBD1. The length of the CDR3 is 16 residues. With V trimmed by 0 bases and J by 3 bases, 6 bases remained unmatched. The germline CDR1 and CDR2 sequences are SGDLS and YYNGEE. In DNA, the CDR3 is TGTGCCAGCAGCGTAGGTGGGACAGCGTTCTACAATGAGCAGTTCTTC. Translated, it gives CASSVGGTAFYNEQFF.

This clone was observed once. One end of the junction fails to match germline, which may point to a read error. The chain combines TRBV30 with TRBJ1-1; D uncertain. The germline V gene encodes CDR1 GTSNPN and CDR2 SVGIG (reference sequence). The CDR3 extends over 13 amino acids. The CDR3 DNA follows: TGTGCCTGGAGTGTAAGTCCAATCACTGAAAGGGAGTTT. This codes for CAWSVSPITEREF.

This clone was counted a few times. The chain combines TRBV3-1 (or the pseudogene TRBV3-2) with TRBJ2-5, with D possibly TRBD2 on 6 matching bases. Germline values: CDR1 LGHDT, CDR2 YNNKEL (reference sequence). Between the trimmed V and J ends, which lost 4 bases and 5 bases, there was a span of 17 bases. This CDR3 contains 15 residues. The CDR3 region is CASSRRARKGETQYF. The CDR3 coding sequence is TGTGCCAGCAGCCGGAGGGCCAGGAAGGGGGAGACCCAGTACTTC.

The rearrangement links TRBV5-1 to TRBJ1-1, with D perhaps matching TRBD1 (5 bases). The CDR3 spans 15 residues. Germline V CDR1 and CDR2: SGHRS, YFSETQ. Deletions cut 1 base from V and 4 bases from J, with 14 bases between. This CDR3 reads CASSLLAGGVTEAFF. The CDR3 DNA follows: TGCGCCAGCAGCTTGTTGGCCGGGGGAGTCACTGAAGCTTTCTTT.